Sequencing of this T cell receptor (beta chain) was carried out in a study of T cell responses to AZD1222 COVID-19 vaccine. Study overall: Researchers grouped second doses given at about 4 or about 12 weeks into one pool.

As concerns this clone: The antigen is unknown.

Germline V gene lookup returns CDR1 MDHEN and CDR2 SYDVKM. Between the trimmed V and J ends, which lost 7 bases and 6 bases, there was a span of 19 bases. The length of the CDR3 is 14 residues. General study points: CD4 TCRs linked to vaccination spanned spike, dominating at 160-218 and 743-854. It should be noted that donors were predominantly white British and more often female, and clonal diversity was possibly underestimated. Two AZD1222 administrations were followed by greater Spike-specific TCR breadth and depth.

Profiled with immunoSEQ multiplex PCR; TCRdb holds only in-frame clones, not every one. The sample yields around 100,000 clones, about four fifths seen once. The clonotype comes from an adult in good health. J is TRBJ2-7 and V is TRBV28, with D possibly being TRBD2 (7 bases). The sample here was peripheral blood, taken on day 0 of AZD1222 vaccination. DNA of the CDR3: TGTGCCAGCACCCTAGGCGGGGGCCGCCTCGAGCAGTACTTC. It specifies CASTLGGGRLEQYF.